This T cell receptor beta chain was recorded in a study of T cell responses to AZD1222 COVID-19 vaccine. Whole-study results and caveats: It should be noted that donors were predominantly white British and more often female, and clonal diversity was possibly underestimated. Spike-specific TCR depth and breadth grew after two AZD1222 doses.

Profiled with immunoSEQ multiplex PCR; TCRdb holds only in-frame clones, not every one. This table holds over 150,000 clones, roughly 90% found once. Notes on this clone: Its antigen is currently unknown.

Germline assignment: CDR1 ENHRY and CDR2 SYGVKD. The V end lost 4 bases, the J end lost 8 bases, and 12 bases lay between the germline ends. This CDR3 contains 13 residues. This specimen consisted of peripheral blood, obtained on day 0 of AZD1222 vaccination. The chain recombines TRBV10-3 with TRBJ1-5; a possible D gene is TRBD1 (6 bases). The receptor was isolated from an adult in good health. The CDR3 reads CAISGGAREPQHF. The CDR3 nucleotides are TGTGCCATCAGTGGGGGGGCAAGGGAGCCCCAGCATTTT.